This record concerns one T cell receptor beta chain sequence. This sample is part of a study of CD8 T cells in Susac syndrome. Germline values: CDR1 DFQATT, CDR2 SNEGSKA (reference sequence). V trimming: 5 bases; J trimming: 8 bases; junction bases outside the gene matches: 10. The CDR3 totals 13 residues. Reverse transcription of roughly 0.5 to 1 ug RNA used random hexamers. TCRdb re-called the immunoSEQ multiplex PCR reads with MiXCR, one entry per CDR3 protein. The sample carries under 200,000 distinct CDR3 sequences, more than 85% recorded once. The TCR comes from a human donor with Susac syndrome. The chain is built from TRBV20-1 and TRBJ1-2; 8 bases are a match to TRBD1. Sequencing input: CD8+ T cells from PBMCs. The CDR3 nucleotides read TGCAGTGCTTACTCAGGGGGCTCACGGGGCTACACCTTC. This gives the protein CSAYSGGSRGYTF.